These 3 T cell receptor beta chains came from one sample sequenced in a study of cytomegalovirus exposure and HLA in healthy donors. Primers included in the PCR were 60 Vbeta and 13 Jbeta primers. The method was immunoSEQ multiplex PCR; TCRdb's version includes in-frame clones alone and lacks a portion of them. The sample consists of approximately 100,000 clones, 74% of them appearing once. Source material: PBMCs. These receptors were taken from a man aged 50-59 years in good health and CMV-seropositive.

This chain's CDR3 is CASSPQGQGAYEQYF. In DNA, the CDR3 is TGTGCCAGCTCACCACAAGGACAGGGAGCCTACGAGCAGTACTTC. This chain uses TRBV18 with TRBJ2-7, with 8 bases identical to TRBD1. V lost 1 base and J lost 2; bases outside the gene matches: 4. The CDR3 spans 15 residues. Germline V CDR1 and CDR2: KGHSH, LQKENI.

This clone showed up just once. The V and J genes are TRBV4-1 and TRBJ1-2; 12 bases line up with TRBD1. Germline CDR1 is MGHRA and CDR2 is YSYEKL. The CDR3 runs to 17 residues. The ends lost 3 bases at V and 7 bases at J; junction bases unmatched: 12. The CDR3 DNA sequence: TGCGCCAGCAGCCATGTAATCAGGGACAGGGGGCGCGGTGGCTACACCTTC. As protein: CASSHVIRDRGRGGYTF.

In DNA, the CDR3 is TGTGCCATCAGGACAGCTAGCAATCAGCCCCAGCATTTT. Protein product: CAIRTASNQPQHF. V is TRBV10-3 and J is TRBJ1-5, with a weak D call TRBD1 (5 bases). The V end was cut by 6 bases, the J end by 0 bases, with 6 bases between. CDR3 length equals 13 residues. Germline CDR1 is ENHRY and CDR2 is SYGVKD.